Detailed here is one TCR beta chain. Its antigen is not known. CDR1 is MNHEY and CDR2 is SMNVEV in the germline V gene (reference sequence). The CDR3 sequence is 13 residues long. V shed 6 bases and J 4 bases; nucleotides not matched to a gene: 4. The sample belongs to a study of vaccination effects on CD4 cells after COVID-19. Findings and caveats of the study: Cross-reactivity with common cold coronaviruses was shown by only 1 of 255 vaccine-induced clones in healthy vaccinees.

Data came from immunoSEQ multiplex PCR; TCRdb stores just in-frame clones and leaves some out. The sample has tens of thousands of clones; around 75% are singletons. Antigen-specific CD4+ T cell clonotypes were called by their expansion after viral peptide-pool culture in ViraFEST. Researchers isolated CD4+ T cells once roughly nine days of culture had elapsed. Of the BNT162b2 and mRNA-1273 vaccines, participants received two doses of one or the other. The sample in question was CD4+ T cells from PBMCs cultured with HCoV-229E spike peptides, obtained after COVID-19 vaccination. The origin of this receptor is a human donor who received a COVID-19 vaccine. The gene calls are TRBV27 and TRBJ2-7; TRBD1 matches at 9 bases. In nucleotides, the CDR3 is TGTGCCAGCAGAACAGGGGGCGGGTACGAGCAGTACTTC. Residues: CASRTGGGYEQYF.